This TCR beta chain emerged from a study of monozygotic twins with inflammatory bowel disease. Study outcomes and limitations: The authors could not tell different T cell subtypes apart. Clonotypes shared with others were fewer in IBD patients than in healthy twins, especially with disease activity.

For each CDR3 protein, TCRdb gives one entry from its re-call of the 5' RACE reads, without DNA. There are 110,000 to 150,000 distinct CDR3 sequences in the sample, with more than 0.95% held by the top ten. The germline V gene has CDR1 LGHNA and CDR2 YSLEER. The CDR3 has 19 residues. Investigators extracted total RNA from whole blood and did not sort T cells. Concerning this clonotype: Its antigen is not known.

Sequenced input: blood. The chain employs TRBV4-3 and TRBJ2-3; TCRdb's D call of TRBD2 is untestable without DNA. The clonotype was recovered from a human donor with ulcerative colitis or Crohn's disease, or a healthy co-twin of an affected twin (not recorded which). The CDR3 region is CASSRFTGTSGRGTDTQYF.